The clone carrying this TCR beta chain was seen repeatedly, ten times or more. No antigen is known for it. Indicated time point: newly diagnosed GD, antithyroid drugs for less than 3 months. Extracted RNA from PBMCs served as the source of the TCR library. The data are from a study of regulatory T cells in long-lasting Graves disease. Notes on the study in general: Lower TCR diversity characterized persistent Graves' patients relative to newly diagnosed patients. TRBV28, TRBJ1-2 and TRBJ2-5 were segments that persistent disease favored.

CDR3-region Arm-PCR and iRepertoire HTBI primers produced the TCR beta libraries. TCRdb re-analysed the multiplex PCR reads in MiXCR, keeping a single row per CDR3 protein. The table shows a few hundred thousand distinct CDR3 sequences, with about 12% occurring only once. The CDR3 sequence is 15 residues long. V shed 6 bases and J shed 3 bases, with 15 bases lying between them. Germline-derived CDR1 and CDR2 are SGHTA and FQGNSA. In addition, the sample was reused for a study of T cells in Graves' hyperthyroidism and ophthalmopathy. This second study says: Most expanded thyroid clonotypes above 0.001 recurred in blood. A model of 13 V-J features distinguished ophthalmopathy from stable hyperthyroidism.

This chain links TRBV7-2 with TRBJ1-5; D is ambiguous. This receptor was obtained from a woman aged 18-29 years with Graves disease. The sample consisted of peripheral blood mononuclear cells (PBMCs), taken at new diagnosis, from a patient treated with antithyroid drugs. CDR3 loop: CASRPHPGDNQPQHF. The CDR3 DNA is TGTGCCAGCAGACCTCACCCGGGAGACAATCAGCCCCAGCATTTT.